This is a list of T cell receptor beta chains from one sample in a study of cytomegalovirus exposure and HLA in healthy donors. Libraries were prepared by immunoSEQ multiplex PCR; TCRdb keeps only in-frame clonotypes and omits some of them. The sample has under 250,000 clones; roughly 83% are singletons. Sequencing was performed on PBMCs. The receptors were sampled from a boy aged 2 to 10 in good health and CMV-seronegative. Each CDR3 is given with its conserved first and last residue. The D gene is left open where the match is weak. Part of the rows lack a size; the others show once, few, many or a class for expanded clones.

j_call: TRBJ1-4
v_call: TRBV6-5
d_call: NA
clone_size: NA
cdr3_nt: TGTGCCAGCACCGAAGCCTTAGGAGGTGAAAAACTGTTTTTT
cdr3_aa: CASTEALGGEKLFF

j_call: TRBJ2-7
v_call: TRBV2
d_call: TRBD2
clone_size: NA
cdr3_nt: TGTGCCAGCACCCTGGGACTAGCGGGAACGAACGAGCAGTACTTC
cdr3_aa: CASTLGLAGTNEQYF

j_call: TRBJ1-2
v_call: TRBV19
d_call: TRBD1
clone_size: once
cdr3_nt: TGTGCCAGTACCTCAGGGGGATCTAACTATGGCTACACCTTC
cdr3_aa: CASTSGGSNYGYTF

j_call: TRBJ1-3
v_call: TRBV7-9
d_call: TRBD1
clone_size: NA
cdr3_nt: TGTGCCAGCAGCCCGGGGACAGGGGACATAAACACCATATATTTT
cdr3_aa: CASSPGTGDINTIYF

j_call: TRBJ1-2
v_call: TRBV7-2
d_call: TRBD1
clone_size: NA
cdr3_nt: TGTGCCAGCAGCTTAGGTGGGACAGGGAGAGGCTACACCTTC
cdr3_aa: CASSLGGTGRGYTF

j_call: TRBJ1-2
v_call: TRBV9
d_call: TRBD1
clone_size: once
cdr3_nt: TGTGCCAGCAGCGGAGCTACAGGGGTTGGCTACACCTTC
cdr3_aa: CASSGATGVGYTF

j_call: TRBJ2-3
v_call: TRBV6-5
d_call: NA
clone_size: NA
cdr3_nt: TGTGCCAGCAGTTTTGGCAGCACAGATACGCAGTATTTT
cdr3_aa: CASSFGSTDTQYF

j_call: TRBJ2-1
v_call: TRBV11-1
d_call: NA
clone_size: few
cdr3_nt: TGTGCCAGCAGCTTAATAACGGTCCGCAATGAGCAGTTCTTC
cdr3_aa: CASSLITVRNEQFF

j_call: TRBJ2-7
v_call: TRBV19
d_call: TRBD2
clone_size: NA
cdr3_nt: TGTGCCAGTCGATTGGTGGGGGAGGGCTCCTCCTACGAGCAGTACTTC
cdr3_aa: CASRLVGEGSSYEQYF

j_call: TRBJ2-1
v_call: TRBV6-1
d_call: TRBD2
clone_size: few
cdr3_nt: TGTGCCAGCAGTGAATCAAGCGGGGGGGCGGGTGAGCAGTTCTTC
cdr3_aa: CASSESSGGAGEQFF

j_call: TRBJ2-3
v_call: TRBV5-6
d_call: NA
clone_size: NA
cdr3_nt: TGTGCCAGCAGCTTCGGTTCTTCTACAGATACGCAGTATTTT
cdr3_aa: CASSFGSSTDTQYF

j_call: TRBJ1-2
v_call: TRBV15
d_call: NA
clone_size: NA
cdr3_nt: TGTGCCACCAGCAGAGATGGGCCAGCTAACTATGGCTACACCTTC
cdr3_aa: CATSRDGPANYGYTF

j_call: TRBJ2-2
v_call: TRBV19
d_call: TRBD1
clone_size: NA
cdr3_nt: TGTGCCAGTAGAAAACAGGGGATCACCGGGGAGCTGTTTTTT
cdr3_aa: CASRKQGITGELFF

j_call: TRBJ1-1
v_call: TRBV2
d_call: NA
clone_size: NA
cdr3_nt: TGTGCCAGCAGTGAAGCGCTTTTGGGGAGCGCTGAAGCTTTCTTT
cdr3_aa: CASSEALLGSAEAFF

j_call: TRBJ2-1
v_call: TRBV4-1
d_call: TRBD1
clone_size: NA
cdr3_nt: TGCGCCAGCAGCCAAGTAACCACAGGGGGCGAAGAGAATGAGCAGTTCTTC
cdr3_aa: CASSQVTTGGEENEQFF

j_call: TRBJ2-1
v_call: TRBV7-2
d_call: NA
clone_size: NA
cdr3_nt: TGTGCCAGCAGCCCCCAGGGTACCATCTTCAATGAGCAGTTCTTC
cdr3_aa: CASSPQGTIFNEQFF

j_call: TRBJ2-1
v_call: TRBV6-5
d_call: NA
clone_size: NA
cdr3_nt: TGTGCCAGCAGTGACTCGAGCTCCTACAATGAGCAGTTCTTC
cdr3_aa: CASSDSSSYNEQFF

j_call: TRBJ1-5
v_call: TRBV27
d_call: TRBD1
clone_size: few
cdr3_nt: TGTGCCAGCGGGCCGGGACAGCCTCAGCCCCAGCATTTT
cdr3_aa: CASGPGQPQPQHF